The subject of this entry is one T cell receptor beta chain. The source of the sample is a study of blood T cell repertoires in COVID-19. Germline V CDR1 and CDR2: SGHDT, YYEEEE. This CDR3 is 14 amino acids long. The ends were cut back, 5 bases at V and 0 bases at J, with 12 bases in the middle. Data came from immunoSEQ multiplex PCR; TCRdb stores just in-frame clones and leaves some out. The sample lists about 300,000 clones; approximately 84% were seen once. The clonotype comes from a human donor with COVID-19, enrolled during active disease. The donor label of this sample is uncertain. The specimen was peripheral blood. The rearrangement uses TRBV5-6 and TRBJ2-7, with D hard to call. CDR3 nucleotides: TGTGCCAGCAGTTCCACCCCAGGCTCCTACGAGCAGTACTTC. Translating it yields CASSSTPGSYEQYF.